This T cell receptor beta chain is drawn from a study of blood T cells in healthy people across ages (dated by TCRdb to between 2014 and 2017). Some background on the complete study: In model experiments, template switching captured about one uniquely barcoded TCR beta cDNA molecule for every two T cells. Two additional independent replicas of 1 million unique cDNA reads from the same blood draw were analyzed for two donors (one aged 18 to 29 and one aged 80 or older). Using deep sequencing normalized with unique cDNA molecular identifiers, the study measured how TCR beta repertoire diversity changes with age. Four age groups were formed from the donors: young (average approximately 17 years), middle-aged (just under 40), aged (around 62) and long-lived (less than 85). To avoid experimental bias, donors of different ages were spread randomly across the sequencing lanes.

Systemically healthy Caucasian individuals from Russia, approximately 39 in total and aged about 6 to 90 years, were included as donors. Each donor gave 9.5 to 10 milliliters of peripheral blood, drawn into EDTA-treated Vacutainer tubes. Ficoll-Paque density-gradient centrifugation was used to isolate PBMCs, with at least 7 million per sample. Total RNA, at least 5 micrograms per sample, was extracted from PBMCs with Trizol reagent. The percentages of naive CD45RAhigh/CD27high T cells were determined by flow cytometry on a PBMC aliquot from every donor. Taken from cysteine to phenylalanine, the CDR3 has 15 residues. CDR3 DNA is the only sequence kept; it has 45 bases, read in frame from the first base. The germline V gene provides CDR1 KGHDR and CDR2 SFDVKD. The junction carries 16 bases between V and J, which are trimmed by 3 bases and 5 bases respectively. The study at large found these results: Compared with the aged group, more naive CD4+ T cells, fewer expanded clones and increased TCR diversity were shown by the long-lived group, suggesting age selection. As age increased, observed TCR beta diversity per million T cells dropped in a roughly linear way, and a significant reduction was already evident by age about 40. Estimates of total diversity from one million sequenced T cells were regarded as lower bounds and underestimates. There was a strong correlation between observed TCR beta diversity and the percentage of naive T cells measured by flow cytometry. The CMV infection status of donors was not known, potentially confounding age-related changes in expanded clonotypes. Conclusive comparison of naive and antigen-experienced compartments was prevented by the profiling of bulk unsorted PBMCs.

This clonotype has just a few counts. Its antigen remains unidentified. The sample holds no much larger clone one base away, and base qualities are not on file. Preparation of the library involved 5' RACE. Sequencing used an Illumina HiSeq 2500. A second roughly 6 to 11 cycle PCR used a sample-barcoded 5' primer and a J-beta primer mix. A template-switch 5' adaptor carrying 12 random nucleotides introduced a unique molecular identifier onto each TCR beta cDNA molecule. Each sample yielded at least 3 million CDR3-containing paired-end reads. All of the RNA was converted into first-strand cDNA using the Mint cDNA synthesis kit, with a TRBC-specific oligonucleotide serving as the primer. All cDNA was treated with uracil-DNA glycosylase and then went through a first 18-cycle PCR with the universal primers M1SS and BC2_uni_R. The original pipeline was this. Normalization of each sample was performed by random selection of 1 million high-quality reads, each carrying a distinct molecular identifier. Reads sharing molecular identifiers were discarded rather than binned into consensus sequences. CDR3 identification, clonotype clustering and error correction used MiTCR with a Q25 quality threshold and the strictest error-elimination algorithm. A nonparametric unseen species model with Euler transformation was used to estimate lower-bound total TCR beta diversity. TCRdb reworked the public reads: Q25 trimming with fastp, MiXCR clone assembly, productive beta chains retained. Identical CDR3 proteins give one entry, which carries the most common genes and DNA. The V and J calls follow TCRdb's processing rather than the paper's. Across this sample there are 790,000 or so distinct CDR3 sequences, with about 45% seen only once. The ten largest clones represent over 15% of the sample.

The sequence came from a man aged 80 or over in good health. This sequence uses TRBV24-1 and TRBJ2-7; the D gene may be TRBD1 or TRBD2, since each aligns over 5 bases. The sample comprised blood. The DNA is as follows: TGTGCCACCAGTGATACCCGGGACGGGACCCACGAGCAGTACTTC. This is translated as CATSDTRDGTHEQYF.